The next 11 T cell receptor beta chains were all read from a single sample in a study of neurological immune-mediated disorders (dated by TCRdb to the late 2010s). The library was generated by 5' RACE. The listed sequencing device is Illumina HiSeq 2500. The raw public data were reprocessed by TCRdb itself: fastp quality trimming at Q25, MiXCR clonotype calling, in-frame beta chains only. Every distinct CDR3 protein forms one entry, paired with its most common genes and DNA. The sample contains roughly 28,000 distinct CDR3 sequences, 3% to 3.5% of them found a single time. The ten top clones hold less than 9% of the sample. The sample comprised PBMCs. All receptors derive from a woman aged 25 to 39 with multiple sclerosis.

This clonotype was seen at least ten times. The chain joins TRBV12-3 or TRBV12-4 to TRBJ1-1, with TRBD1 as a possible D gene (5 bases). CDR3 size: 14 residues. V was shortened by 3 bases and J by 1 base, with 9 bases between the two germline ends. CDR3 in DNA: TGTGCCAGCAGTTTGGGGCAACGGAACACTGAAGCTTTCTTT. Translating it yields CASSLGQRNTEAFF.

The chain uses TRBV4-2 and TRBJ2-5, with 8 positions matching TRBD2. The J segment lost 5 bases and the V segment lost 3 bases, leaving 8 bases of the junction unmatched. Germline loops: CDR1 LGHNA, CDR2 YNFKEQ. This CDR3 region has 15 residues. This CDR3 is CASSQNRGGGETQYF. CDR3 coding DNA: TGTGCCAGCAGCCAGAACCGGGGGGGCGGTGAGACCCAGTACTTC.

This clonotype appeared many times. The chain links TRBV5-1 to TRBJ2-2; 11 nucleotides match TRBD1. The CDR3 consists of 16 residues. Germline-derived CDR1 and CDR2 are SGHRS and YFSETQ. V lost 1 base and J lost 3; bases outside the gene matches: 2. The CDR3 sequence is CASSLRTGGDTGELFF. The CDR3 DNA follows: TGCGCCAGCAGCTTGAGGACAGGGGGCGACACCGGGGAGCTGTTTTTT.

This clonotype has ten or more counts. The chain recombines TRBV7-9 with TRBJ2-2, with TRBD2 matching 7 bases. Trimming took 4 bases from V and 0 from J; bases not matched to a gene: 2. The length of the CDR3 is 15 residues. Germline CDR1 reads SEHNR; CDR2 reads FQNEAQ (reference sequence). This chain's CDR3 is CASSSGLANTGELFF. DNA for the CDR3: TGTGCCAGCAGCTCCGGACTAGCGAACACCGGGGAGCTGTTTTTT.

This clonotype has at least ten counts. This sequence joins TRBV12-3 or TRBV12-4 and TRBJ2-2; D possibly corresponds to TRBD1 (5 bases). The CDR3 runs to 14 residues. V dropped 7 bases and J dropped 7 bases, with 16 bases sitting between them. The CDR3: CASTPGLQNGELFF. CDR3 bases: TGTGCCAGCACCCCAGGGCTTCAAAACGGGGAGCTGTTTTTT.

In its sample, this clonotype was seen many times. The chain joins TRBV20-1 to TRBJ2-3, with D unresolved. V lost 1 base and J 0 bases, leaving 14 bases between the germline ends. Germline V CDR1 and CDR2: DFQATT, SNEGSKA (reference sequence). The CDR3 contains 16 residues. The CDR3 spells CSARGPAGLSTDTQYF. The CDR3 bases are TGCAGTGCTAGAGGACCGGCAGGCCTTAGCACAGATACGCAGTATTTT.

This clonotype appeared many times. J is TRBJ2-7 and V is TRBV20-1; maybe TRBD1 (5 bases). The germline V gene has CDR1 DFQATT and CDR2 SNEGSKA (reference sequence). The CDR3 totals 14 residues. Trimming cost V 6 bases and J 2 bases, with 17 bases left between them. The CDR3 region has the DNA TGCAGTGCCAGATACAAAGACAGCCCCTACGAGCAGTACTTC. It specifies CSARYKDSPYEQYF.

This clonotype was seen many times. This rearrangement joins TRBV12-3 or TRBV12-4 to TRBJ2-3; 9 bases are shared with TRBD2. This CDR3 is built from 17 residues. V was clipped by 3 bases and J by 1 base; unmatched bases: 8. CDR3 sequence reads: CASSFGLAGAGTDTQYF. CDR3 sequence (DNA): TGTGCCAGCAGTTTCGGGTTAGCGGGAGCGGGCACAGATACGCAGTATTTT.

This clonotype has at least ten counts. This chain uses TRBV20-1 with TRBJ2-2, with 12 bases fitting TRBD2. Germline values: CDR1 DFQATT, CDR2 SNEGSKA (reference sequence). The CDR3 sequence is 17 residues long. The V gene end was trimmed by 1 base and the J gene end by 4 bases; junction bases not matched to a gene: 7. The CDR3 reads CSARGLAGGPGTGELFF. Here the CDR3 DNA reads TGCAGTGCTAGAGGCCTAGCGGGAGGGCCGGGCACCGGGGAGCTGTTTTTT.

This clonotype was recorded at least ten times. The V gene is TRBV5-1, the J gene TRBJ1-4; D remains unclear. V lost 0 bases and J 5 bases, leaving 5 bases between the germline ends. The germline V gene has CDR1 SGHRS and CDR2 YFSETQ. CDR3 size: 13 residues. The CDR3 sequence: CASSLGVNEKLFF. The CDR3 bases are TGCGCCAGCAGCTTGGGAGTGAATGAAAAACTGTTTTTT.

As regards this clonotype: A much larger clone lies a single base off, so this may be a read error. The CDR3 DNA reads TGCAGCGTGAGTCAGAGCTCTGGGGCCAAAGTCCTGACTTTC. Translation gives CSVSQSSGAKVLTF. V is TRBV29-1 and J is TRBJ2-6, with D possibly TRBD1 on 5 matching bases. Germline V gene data show CDR1 as SQVTM and CDR2 as ANQGSEA. There are 14 residues in the CDR3.